Listed below are T cell receptor beta chains from one sample, sequenced in a study of blood T cell repertoires in COVID-19. Produced via immunoSEQ multiplex PCR; TCRdb's table is partial and in-frame only. Altogether around 150,000 clones are present, about 82% being singletons, with the ten largest covering 6.2%. The sequenced sample consisted of PBMCs or T cells enriched from blood (not recorded which). All receptors derive from a woman in her 40s who had recovered from COVID-19. Each CDR3 is given with its conserved first and last residue. Each record gives: CDR3 length, J gene, V gene, clone size, D gene, CDR3 protein, CDR3 DNA. The D gene is left open where the match is weak. Rows give clone size only sometimes, using once, few, many, or a class for an expanded clone.

length: 14
J: TRBJ2-7
V: TRBV4-1
size: NA
D: NA
CDR3: CASSPPGRTYEQYF
DNA: TGCGCCAGCAGCCCCCCGGGGAGGACCTACGAGCAGTACTTC

length: 15
J: TRBJ2-2
V: TRBV10-1
size: once
D: TRBD1
CDR3: CASTSGTGVSGELFF
DNA: TGCGCCAGCACCTCCGGGACAGGGGTCTCCGGGGAGCTGTTTTTT

length: 17
J: TRBJ1-5
V: TRBV2
size: NA
D: TRBD1
CDR3: CASSSGTGGSGYQPQHF
DNA: TGTGCCAGCAGTTCCGGGACAGGGGGCTCGGGTTATCAGCCCCAGCATTTT

length: 15
J: TRBJ1-2
V: TRBV19
size: NA
D: TRBD1
CDR3: CASTQTGGTNYGYTF
DNA: TGTGCCAGTACCCAGACAGGGGGCACCAACTATGGCTACACCTTC

length: 13
J: TRBJ1-1
V: TRBV3-1/TRBV3-2
size: NA
D: NA
CDR3: CASSPTVDVRSFF
DNA: TGTGCCAGCAGCCCAACCGTTGACGTCAGGTCTTTCTTT

length: 13
J: TRBJ2-2
V: TRBV12-3/TRBV12-4
size: NA
D: TRBD1
CDR3: CASSQTGAGELFF
DNA: TGTGCCAGCAGCCAAACAGGGGCCGGGGAGCTGTTTTTT

length: 15
J: TRBJ2-7
V: TRBV28
size: NA
D: TRBD1
CDR3: CASSFRDRIPYEQYF
DNA: TGTGCCAGCAGTTTCCGGGACAGGATCCCATACGAGCAGTACTTC

length: 15
J: TRBJ1-1
V: TRBV6-2/TRBV6-3
size: NA
D: TRBD1
CDR3: CASSNDRGGGTEAFF
DNA: TGTGCCAGCAGTAACGACAGGGGTGGGGGCACTGAAGCTTTCTTT

length: 13
J: TRBJ2-5
V: TRBV5-1
size: few
D: NA
CDR3: CASSLATAETQYF
DNA: TGCGCCAGCAGCTTGGCGACAGCCGAGACCCAGTACTTC

length: 16
J: TRBJ1-2
V: TRBV4-1
size: NA
D: TRBD1
CDR3: CASSRRDRDHPYGYTF
DNA: TGCGCCAGCAGCCGTCGCGACAGGGACCACCCGTATGGCTACACCTTC

length: 17
J: TRBJ1-5
V: TRBV19
size: NA
D: TRBD1
CDR3: CASSIKGQGYSNQPQHF
DNA: TGTGCCAGTAGTATAAAGGGACAGGGGTATAGCAATCAGCCCCAGCATTTT

length: 14
J: TRBJ2-5
V: TRBV18
size: NA
D: NA
CDR3: CASSPGWGEETQYF
DNA: TGTGCCAGCTCACCCGGATGGGGAGAAGAGACCCAGTACTTC

length: 15
J: TRBJ1-1
V: TRBV3-1/TRBV3-2
size: NA
D: NA
CDR3: CASSHLRGGVAEAFF
DNA: TGTGCCAGCAGCCACCTGAGGGGGGGCGTCGCTGAAGCTTTCTTT

length: 14
J: TRBJ2-2
V: TRBV25-1
size: NA
D: NA
CDR3: CASRLGHDTGELFF
DNA: TGTGCCAGCCGACTGGGACACGACACCGGGGAGCTGTTTTTT

length: 13
J: TRBJ1-2
V: TRBV12-3/TRBV12-4
size: NA
D: NA
CDR3: CASSLGENYGYTF
DNA: TGTGCCAGCAGTTTAGGAGAAAACTATGGCTACACCTTC

length: 12
J: TRBJ1-2
V: TRBV5-5
size: NA
D: TRBD1
CDR3: CASSPIGGGYTF
DNA: TGTGCCAGCAGCCCGATAGGGGGCGGCTACACCTTC

length: 15
J: TRBJ1-2
V: TRBV5-4
size: NA
D: TRBD1
CDR3: CASSIGQGDNYGYTF
DNA: TGTGCCAGCAGCATCGGACAGGGAGATAACTATGGCTACACCTTC

length: 14
J: TRBJ2-1
V: TRBV27
size: NA
D: TRBD2
CDR3: CASRRGGSYNEQFF
DNA: TGTGCCAGCCGCCGGGGGGGTTCCTACAATGAGCAGTTCTTC

length: 15
J: TRBJ2-4
V: TRBV6-1
size: NA
D: NA
CDR3: CASSDVGGFGNIQYF
DNA: TGTGCCAGCAGTGACGTGGGGGGTTTTGGAAACATTCAGTACTTC

length: 15
J: TRBJ2-7
V: TRBV29-1
size: NA
D: TRBD2
CDR3: CSASGTSGETYEQYF
DNA: TGCAGCGCTTCCGGGACTAGCGGGGAAACCTACGAGCAGTACTTC

length: 17
J: TRBJ2-1
V: TRBV12-5
size: once
D: TRBD2
CDR3: CASGLQTTSSGGNEQFF
DNA: TGTGCTAGTGGTTTGCAAACCACCTCTAGCGGGGGAAATGAGCAGTTCTTC

length: 19
J: TRBJ2-1
V: TRBV23-1
size: NA
D: TRBD2
CDR3: CASSQSISPCGGALNEQFF
DNA: TGCGCCAGCAGTCAATCGATTTCCCCGTGCGGGGGAGCTTTGAATGAGCAGTTCTTC

length: 18
J: TRBJ1-6
V: TRBV11-2
size: NA
D: NA
CDR3: CASSLLLRRGGYNSPLHF
DNA: TGTGCCAGCAGCTTACTGCTACGTCGGGGGGGCTATAATTCACCCCTCCACTTT

length: 16
J: TRBJ2-2
V: TRBV5-1
size: NA
D: TRBD2
CDR3: CASSLESGRSPGELFF
DNA: TGCGCCAGCAGCTTGGAAAGCGGGAGATCCCCCGGGGAGCTGTTTTTT

length: 14
J: TRBJ1-1
V: TRBV15
size: NA
D: TRBD1
CDR3: CATSRGQGVTEAFF
DNA: TGTGCCACCAGCAGAGGACAGGGGGTCACTGAAGCTTTCTTT

length: 17
J: TRBJ2-5
V: TRBV15
size: NA
D: TRBD1
CDR3: CATSRLTNQQGSETQYF
DNA: TGTGCCACCAGCAGGCTAACAAACCAACAGGGGTCAGAGACCCAGTACTTC

length: 16
J: TRBJ1-2
V: TRBV27
size: NA
D: TRBD1
CDR3: CASSLDPGQGYYGYTF
DNA: TGTGCCAGCAGTTTGGACCCGGGACAGGGATATTATGGCTACACCTTC

length: 15
J: TRBJ2-7
V: TRBV9
size: NA
D: TRBD2
CDR3: CASSPRTSGPYEQYF
DNA: TGTGCCAGCAGCCCCCGGACTAGCGGCCCCTACGAGCAGTACTTC

length: 21
J: TRBJ2-1
V: TRBV9
size: NA
D: TRBD2
CDR3: CASSPHGSGAGGWWLRNEQFF
DNA: TGTGCCAGCAGCCCTCACGGTTCGGGGGCGGGAGGCTGGTGGTTACGCAATGAGCAGTTCTTC

length: 14
J: TRBJ2-5
V: TRBV5-4
size: NA
D: NA
CDR3: CASSLEGGRETQYF
DNA: TGTGCCAGCAGCTTGGAAGGGGGACGAGAGACCCAGTACTTC

length: 15
J: TRBJ1-4
V: TRBV27
size: NA
D: NA
CDR3: CASIGAGANNEKLFF
DNA: TGTGCCAGCATCGGGGCAGGGGCAAATAATGAAAAACTGTTTTTT

length: 14
J: TRBJ2-7
V: TRBV27
size: NA
D: NA
CDR3: CASSSPPGNYEQYF
DNA: TGTGCCAGCAGTTCCCCCCCAGGAAACTACGAGCAGTACTTC

length: 12
J: TRBJ2-1
V: TRBV13
size: NA
D: NA
CDR3: CASSLSRRGQFF
DNA: TGTGCCAGCAGCTTATCGAGGCGGGGGCAGTTCTTC

length: 14
J: TRBJ1-1
V: TRBV30
size: NA
D: NA
CDR3: CAWSDPGMNTEAFF
DNA: TGTGCCTGGAGCGACCCGGGTATGAACACTGAAGCTTTCTTT

length: 16
J: TRBJ2-5
V: TRBV4-1
size: NA
D: NA
CDR3: CASSRGWEDGQETQYF
DNA: TGCGCCAGCAGCCGGGGATGGGAGGACGGACAAGAGACCCAGTACTTC

length: 15
J: TRBJ2-3
V: TRBV30
size: NA
D: TRBD2
CDR3: CAWSVSGSSTDTQYF
DNA: TGTGCCTGGAGTGTTAGCGGGAGTAGCACAGATACGCAGTATTTT

length: 14
J: TRBJ1-2
V: TRBV5-6
size: few
D: TRBD1
CDR3: CASSRGGPRAGYTF
DNA: TGTGCCAGCAGTCGAGGGGGCCCAAGGGCTGGCTACACCTTC

length: 13
J: TRBJ2-1
V: TRBV5-4
size: NA
D: TRBD1
CDR3: CASTSGGRNEQFF
DNA: TGTGCCAGCACCTCAGGGGGCCGTAATGAGCAGTTCTTC

length: 16
J: TRBJ1-1
V: TRBV2
size: NA
D: NA
CDR3: CASSEAIDSLNTEAFF
DNA: TGTGCCAGCAGTGAAGCGATAGACAGCTTGAACACTGAAGCTTTCTTT

length: 14
J: TRBJ1-2
V: TRBV2
size: NA
D: NA
CDR3: CASSEARVNYGYTF
DNA: TGTGCCAGCAGTGAAGCCAGGGTGAACTATGGCTACACCTTC

length: 16
J: TRBJ2-1
V: TRBV10-3
size: NA
D: NA
CDR3: CAILGGGRGLHNEQFF
DNA: TGTGCCATCCTCGGAGGCGGAAGAGGGTTACACAATGAGCAGTTCTTC

length: 15
J: TRBJ2-5
V: TRBV4-1
size: NA
D: TRBD1
CDR3: CASSQEGQGQETQYF
DNA: TGCGCCAGCAGCCAGGAGGGACAGGGCCAAGAGACCCAGTACTTC

length: 11
J: TRBJ1-1
V: TRBV7-9
size: NA
D: NA
CDR3: CASRTGLQAFF
DNA: TGTGCCAGCAGAACGGGACTGCAGGCTTTCTTT

length: 13
J: TRBJ1-2
V: TRBV7-9
size: NA
D: TRBD1
CDR3: CASSLNRGDHYTF
DNA: TGTGCCAGCAGCTTAAACAGGGGAGACCACTACACCTTC

length: 19
J: TRBJ2-7
V: TRBV10-3
size: NA
D: TRBD2
CDR3: CAISAGTSGSNFWGYEQYF
DNA: TGTGCCATCAGTGCCGGGACTAGCGGGAGTAACTTCTGGGGCTACGAGCAGTACTTC

length: 16
J: TRBJ2-2
V: TRBV11-3
size: NA
D: TRBD2
CDR3: CASSLTSGTEAGELFF
DNA: TGTGCCAGCAGCTTAACTAGCGGCACGGAGGCCGGGGAGCTGTTTTTT

length: 13
J: TRBJ1-1
V: TRBV3-1/TRBV3-2
size: once
D: NA
CDR3: CASSHRGDTEAFF
DNA: TGTGCCAGCAGCCACAGGGGAGACACTGAAGCTTTCTTT

length: 14
J: TRBJ1-4
V: TRBV3-1/TRBV3-2
size: once
D: NA
CDR3: CASSQVGGDEKLFF
DNA: TGTGCCAGCAGCCAAGTGGGGGGGGATGAAAAACTGTTTTTT

length: 14
J: TRBJ2-3
V: TRBV2
size: NA
D: NA
CDR3: CASSLLVSTDTQYF
DNA: TGTGCCAGCAGCTTACTCGTAAGCACAGATACGCAGTATTTT

length: 14
J: TRBJ1-2
V: TRBV6-9
size: NA
D: TRBD1
CDR3: CASSGDRGSYGYTF
DNA: TGTGCCAGCAGTGGGGACAGGGGTTCCTATGGCTACACCTTC

length: 13
J: TRBJ2-7
V: TRBV27
size: NA
D: NA
CDR3: CASSLGGPGEQYF
DNA: TGTGCCAGCAGTTTAGGCGGCCCTGGAGAGCAGTACTTC

length: 18
J: TRBJ2-3
V: TRBV4-2
size: NA
D: TRBD2
CDR3: CASSQEGEAGSFTDTQYF
DNA: TGTGCCAGCAGCCAAGAAGGGGAAGCGGGATCCTTCACAGATACGCAGTATTTT

length: 17
J: TRBJ2-5
V: TRBV5-4
size: NA
D: NA
CDR3: CASSSGAWVVGQETQYF
DNA: TGTGCCAGCAGCTCAGGGGCGTGGGTGGTAGGGCAAGAGACCCAGTACTTC

length: 17
J: TRBJ2-6
V: TRBV5-1
size: NA
D: NA
CDR3: CASSLAGGLAGANVLTF
DNA: TGCGCCAGCAGCTTGGCCGGGGGACTTGCTGGGGCCAACGTCCTGACTTTC

length: 15
J: TRBJ1-2
V: TRBV6-5
size: NA
D: TRBD1
CDR3: CASGDRGLLLYGYTF
DNA: TGTGCCAGCGGGGACAGGGGCCTATTGCTCTATGGCTACACCTTC